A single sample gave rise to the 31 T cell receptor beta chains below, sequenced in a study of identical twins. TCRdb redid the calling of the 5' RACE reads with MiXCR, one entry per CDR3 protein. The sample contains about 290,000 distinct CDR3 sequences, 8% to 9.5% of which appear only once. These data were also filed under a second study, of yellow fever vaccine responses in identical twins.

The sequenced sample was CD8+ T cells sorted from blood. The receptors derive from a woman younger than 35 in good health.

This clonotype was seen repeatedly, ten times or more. The DNA for the CDR3 is TGTGCCAGCAGTGAAGGGGACAGGCACTCCTACGAGCAGTACTTC. Its translation: CASSEGDRHSYEQYF. The chain recombines TRBV6-1 with TRBJ2-7; 8 nucleotides agree with TRBD1. With V trimmed by 1 base and J by 0 bases, 2 bases remained unmatched. CDR1 MNHNS and CDR2 SASEGT come from the germline V gene. The CDR3 has 15 residues.

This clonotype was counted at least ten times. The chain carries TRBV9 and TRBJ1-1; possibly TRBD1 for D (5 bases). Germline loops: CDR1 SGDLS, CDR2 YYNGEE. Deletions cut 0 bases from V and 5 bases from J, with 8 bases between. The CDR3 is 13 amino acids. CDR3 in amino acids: CASSVGQRTEAFF. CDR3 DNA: TGTGCCAGCAGCGTAGGACAGCGGACTGAAGCTTTCTTT.

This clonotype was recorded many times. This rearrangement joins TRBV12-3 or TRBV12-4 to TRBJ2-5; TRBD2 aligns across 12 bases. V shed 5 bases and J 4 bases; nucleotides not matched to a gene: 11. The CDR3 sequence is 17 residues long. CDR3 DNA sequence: TGTGCCAGCAGTGACGCATCTAGCGGGAGGGGAGCAGAGACCCAGTACTTC. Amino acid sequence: CASSDASSGRGAETQYF.

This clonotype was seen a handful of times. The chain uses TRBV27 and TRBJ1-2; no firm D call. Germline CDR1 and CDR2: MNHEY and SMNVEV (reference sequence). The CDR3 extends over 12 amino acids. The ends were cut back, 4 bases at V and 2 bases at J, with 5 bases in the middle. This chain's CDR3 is CASSSSNYGYTF. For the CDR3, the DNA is TGTGCCAGCAGTTCCTCGAACTATGGCTACACCTTC.

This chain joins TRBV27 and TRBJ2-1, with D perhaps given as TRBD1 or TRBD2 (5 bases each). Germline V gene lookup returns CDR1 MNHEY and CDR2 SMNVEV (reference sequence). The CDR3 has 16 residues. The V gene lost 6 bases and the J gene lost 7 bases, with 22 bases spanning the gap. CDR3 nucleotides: TGTGCCAGCAGGCGGAGTCGGGGTACAGGAGGAAATGAGCAGTTCTTC. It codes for CASRRSRGTGGNEQFF.

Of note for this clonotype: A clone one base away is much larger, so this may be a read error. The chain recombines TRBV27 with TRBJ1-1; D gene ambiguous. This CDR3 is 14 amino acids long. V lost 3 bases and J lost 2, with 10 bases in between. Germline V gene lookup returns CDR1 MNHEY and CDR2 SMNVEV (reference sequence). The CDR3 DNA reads TGTGCCAGCAGTTTCATGCCGGGTAACACTGAAGCTTTCTTT. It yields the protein CASSFMPGNTEAFF.

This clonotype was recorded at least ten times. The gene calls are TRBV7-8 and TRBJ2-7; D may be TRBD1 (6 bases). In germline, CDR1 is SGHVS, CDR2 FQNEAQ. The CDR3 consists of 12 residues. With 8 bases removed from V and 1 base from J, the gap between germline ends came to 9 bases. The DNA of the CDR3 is TGTGCCAGCTGGGACACTTCCTACGAGCAGTACTTC. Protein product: CASWDTSYEQYF.

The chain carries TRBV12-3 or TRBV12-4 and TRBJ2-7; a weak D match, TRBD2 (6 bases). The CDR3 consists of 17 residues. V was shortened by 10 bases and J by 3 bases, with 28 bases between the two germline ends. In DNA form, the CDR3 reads TGTGCCATCTGTCCCCCCCCTGGGACTCAGCAGGTCTACGAGCAGTACTTC. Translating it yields CAICPPPGTQQVYEQYF.

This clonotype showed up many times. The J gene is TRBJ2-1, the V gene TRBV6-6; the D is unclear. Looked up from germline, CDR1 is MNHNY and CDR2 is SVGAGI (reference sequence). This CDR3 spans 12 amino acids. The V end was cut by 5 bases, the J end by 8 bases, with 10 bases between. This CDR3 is CASSPLRDEQFF. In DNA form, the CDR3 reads TGTGCCAGCAGTCCGCTTAGGGATGAGCAGTTCTTC.

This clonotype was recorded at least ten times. In DNA, the CDR3 is TGTGCCAGCATCCCGGGACACGAGGTTTATGAGCAGTTCTTC. It yields the protein CASIPGHEVYEQFF. This rearrangement joins TRBV7-2 to TRBJ2-1; a possible D gene is TRBD1 (6 bases). In germline, CDR1 is SGHTA, CDR2 FQGNSA. This CDR3 is built from 14 residues. The V gene lost 7 bases and the J gene lost 8 bases, with 18 bases spanning the gap. Full variable domain (remainder filled in from reference TRBV7-2 and TRBJ2-1): GAGVSQSPSNKVTEKGKDVELRCDPISGHTALYWYRQSLGQGLEFLIYFQGNSAPDKSGLPSDRFSAERTGGSVSTLTIQRTQQEDSAVYLCASIPGHEVYEQFFGPGTRLTVL.

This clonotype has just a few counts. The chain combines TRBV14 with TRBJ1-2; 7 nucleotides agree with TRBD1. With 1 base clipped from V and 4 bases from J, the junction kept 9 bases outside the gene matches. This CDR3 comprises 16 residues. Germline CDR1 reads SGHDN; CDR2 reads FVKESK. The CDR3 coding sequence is TGTGCCAGCAGCCAAGGAAACAGGGGAATCGGCTATGGCTACACCTTC. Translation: CASSQGNRGIGYGYTF.

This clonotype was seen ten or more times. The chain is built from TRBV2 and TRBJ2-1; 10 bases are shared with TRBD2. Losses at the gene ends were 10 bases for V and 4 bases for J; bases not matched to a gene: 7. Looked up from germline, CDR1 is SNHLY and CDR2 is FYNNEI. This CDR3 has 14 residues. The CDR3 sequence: CATPAGGGYNEQFF. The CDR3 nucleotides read TGTGCCACTCCAGCGGGAGGGGGGTACAATGAGCAGTTCTTC. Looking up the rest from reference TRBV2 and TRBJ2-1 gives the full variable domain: EPEVTQTPSHQVTQMGQEVILRCVPISNHLYFYWYRQILGQKVEFLVSFYNNEISEKSEIFDDQFSVERPDGSNFTLKIRSTKLEDSAMYFCATPAGGGYNEQFFGPGTRLTVL.

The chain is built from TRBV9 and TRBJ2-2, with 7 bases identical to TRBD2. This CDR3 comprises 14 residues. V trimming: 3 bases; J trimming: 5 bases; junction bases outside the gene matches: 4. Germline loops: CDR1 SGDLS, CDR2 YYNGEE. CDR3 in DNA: TGTGCCAGCAGCGGGACTAGTTTAACCGGGGAGCTGTTTTTT. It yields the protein CASSGTSLTGELFF.

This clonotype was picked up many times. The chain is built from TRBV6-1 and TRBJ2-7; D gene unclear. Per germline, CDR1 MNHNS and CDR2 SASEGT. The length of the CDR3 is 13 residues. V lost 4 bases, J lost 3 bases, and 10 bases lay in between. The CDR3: CASSGNSNYEQYF. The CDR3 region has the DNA TGTGCCAGCAGTGGTAACAGCAACTACGAGCAGTACTTC.

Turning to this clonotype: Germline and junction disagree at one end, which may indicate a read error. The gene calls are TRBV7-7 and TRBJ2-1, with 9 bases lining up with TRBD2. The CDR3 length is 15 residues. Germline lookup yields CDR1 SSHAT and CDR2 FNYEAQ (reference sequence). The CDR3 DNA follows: TGTGCTAGCAGCTTAGGAGCGGGAGGCCCCAATGAGCAGTTCTTC. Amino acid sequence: CASSLGAGGPNEQFF.

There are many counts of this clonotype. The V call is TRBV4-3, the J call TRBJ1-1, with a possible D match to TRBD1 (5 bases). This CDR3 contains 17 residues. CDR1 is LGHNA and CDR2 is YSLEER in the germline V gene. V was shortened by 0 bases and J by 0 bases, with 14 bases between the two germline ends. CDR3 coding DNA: TGCGCCAGCAGCCAAGATTCGGGGGTTGGGGTGAACACTGAAGCTTTCTTT. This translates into CASSQDSGVGVNTEAFF.

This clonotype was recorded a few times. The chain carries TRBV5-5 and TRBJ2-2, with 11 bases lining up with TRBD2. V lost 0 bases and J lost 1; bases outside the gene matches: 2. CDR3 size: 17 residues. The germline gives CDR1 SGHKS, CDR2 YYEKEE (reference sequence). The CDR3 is CASSLGLAGMNTGELFF. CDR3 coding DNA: TGTGCCAGCAGCTTGGGACTAGCGGGGATGAACACCGGGGAGCTGTTTTTT.

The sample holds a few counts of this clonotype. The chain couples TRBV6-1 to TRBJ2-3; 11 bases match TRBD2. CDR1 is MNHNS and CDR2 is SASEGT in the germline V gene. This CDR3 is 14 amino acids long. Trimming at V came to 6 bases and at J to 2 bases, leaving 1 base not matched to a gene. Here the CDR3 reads CASRGLAVTDTQYF. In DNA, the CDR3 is TGTGCCAGCAGGGGACTAGCGGTCACAGATACGCAGTATTTT.

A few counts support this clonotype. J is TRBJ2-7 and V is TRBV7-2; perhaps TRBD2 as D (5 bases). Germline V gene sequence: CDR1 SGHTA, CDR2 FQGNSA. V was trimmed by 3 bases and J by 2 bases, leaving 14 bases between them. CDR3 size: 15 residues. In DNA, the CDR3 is TGTGCCAGCAGCTTCGCTCACGGGAAAACCTACGAGCAGTACTTC. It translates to CASSFAHGKTYEQYF.

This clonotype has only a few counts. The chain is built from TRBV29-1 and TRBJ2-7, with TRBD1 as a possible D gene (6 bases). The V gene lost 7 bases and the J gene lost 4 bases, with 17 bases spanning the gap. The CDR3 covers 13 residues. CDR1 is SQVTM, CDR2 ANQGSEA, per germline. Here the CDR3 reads CSAVDRPPYEQYF. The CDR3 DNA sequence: TGCAGCGCCGTCGACAGGCCCCCTTACGAGCAGTACTTC.

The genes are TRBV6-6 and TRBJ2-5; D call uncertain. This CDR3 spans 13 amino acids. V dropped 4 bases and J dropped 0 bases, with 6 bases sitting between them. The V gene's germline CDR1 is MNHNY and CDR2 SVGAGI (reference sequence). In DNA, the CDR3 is TGTGCCAGCAGTTTGAGTAACCAAGAGACCCAGTACTTC. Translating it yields CASSLSNQETQYF.

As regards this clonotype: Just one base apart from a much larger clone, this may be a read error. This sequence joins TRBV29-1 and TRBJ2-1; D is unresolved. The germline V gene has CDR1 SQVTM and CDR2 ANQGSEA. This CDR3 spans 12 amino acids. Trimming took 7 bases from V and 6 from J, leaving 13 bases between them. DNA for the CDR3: TGCAGCGCCTTAGTGGTACCCAATGAGCAGTTCTTC. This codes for CSALVVPNEQFF.

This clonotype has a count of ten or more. The CDR3 region is CASSLQDTPYEQYF. Here the CDR3 DNA reads TGTGCCAGCAGCCTACAGGACACCCCCTACGAGCAGTACTTC. The V gene is TRBV12-3 or TRBV12-4, the J gene TRBJ2-7; tentative D call: TRBD1 (5 bases). Trimming stripped 6 bases from V and 2 bases from J, with 14 bases between. CDR3 length: 14 amino acids.

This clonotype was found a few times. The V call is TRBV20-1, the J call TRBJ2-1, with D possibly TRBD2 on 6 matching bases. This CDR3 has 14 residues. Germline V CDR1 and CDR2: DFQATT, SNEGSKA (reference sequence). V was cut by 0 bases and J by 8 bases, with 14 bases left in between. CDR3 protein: CSARDPAGSDEQFF. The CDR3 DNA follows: TGCAGTGCTAGAGATCCGGCCGGGAGCGATGAGCAGTTCTTC.

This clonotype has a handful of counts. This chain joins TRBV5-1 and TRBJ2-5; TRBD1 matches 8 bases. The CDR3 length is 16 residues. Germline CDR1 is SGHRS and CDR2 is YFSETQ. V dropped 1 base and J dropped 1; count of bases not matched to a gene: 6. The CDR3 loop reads CASSLFGQGFQETQYF. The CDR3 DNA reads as TGCGCCAGCAGCTTGTTCGGACAGGGATTCCAAGAGACCCAGTACTTC.

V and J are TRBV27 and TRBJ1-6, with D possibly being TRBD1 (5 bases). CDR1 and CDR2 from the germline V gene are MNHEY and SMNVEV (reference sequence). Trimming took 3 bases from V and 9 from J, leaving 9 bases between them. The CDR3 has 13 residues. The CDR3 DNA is TGTGCCAGCAGTTTGCAGGGAAGTTCACCCCTCCACTTT. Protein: CASSLQGSSPLHF.

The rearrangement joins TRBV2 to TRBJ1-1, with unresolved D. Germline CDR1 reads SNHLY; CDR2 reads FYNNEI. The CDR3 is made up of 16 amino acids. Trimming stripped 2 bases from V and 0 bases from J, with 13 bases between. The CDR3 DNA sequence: TGTGCCAGCAGTGAATACGGGCGGCTAATGAACACTGAAGCTTTCTTT. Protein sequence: CASSEYGRLMNTEAFF. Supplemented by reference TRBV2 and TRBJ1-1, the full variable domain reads EPEVTQTPSHQVTQMGQEVILRCVPISNHLYFYWYRQILGQKVEFLVSFYNNEISEKSEIFDDQFSVERPDGSNFTLKIRSTKLEDSAMYFCASSEYGRLMNTEAFFGQGTRLTVV.

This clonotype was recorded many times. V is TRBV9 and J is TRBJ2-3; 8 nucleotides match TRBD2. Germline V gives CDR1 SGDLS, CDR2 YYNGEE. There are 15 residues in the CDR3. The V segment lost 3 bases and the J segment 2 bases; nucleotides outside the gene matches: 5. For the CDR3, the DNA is TGTGCCAGCAGCGCGAGCGGGGGCCACACAGATACGCAGTATTTT. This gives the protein CASSASGGHTDTQYF. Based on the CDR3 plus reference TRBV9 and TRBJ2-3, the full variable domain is DSGVTQTPKHLITATGQRVTLRCSPRSGDLSVYWYQQSLDQGLQFLIQYYNGEERAKGNILERFSAQQFPDLHSELNLSSLELGDSALYFCASSASGGHTDTQYFGPGTRLTVL.

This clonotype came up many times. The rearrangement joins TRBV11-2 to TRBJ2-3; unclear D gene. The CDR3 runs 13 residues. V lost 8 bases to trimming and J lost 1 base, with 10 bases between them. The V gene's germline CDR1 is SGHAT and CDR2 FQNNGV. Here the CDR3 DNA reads TGTGCCAGCTCCGAGTGGCGCACAGATACGCAGTATTTT. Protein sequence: CASSEWRTDTQYF.

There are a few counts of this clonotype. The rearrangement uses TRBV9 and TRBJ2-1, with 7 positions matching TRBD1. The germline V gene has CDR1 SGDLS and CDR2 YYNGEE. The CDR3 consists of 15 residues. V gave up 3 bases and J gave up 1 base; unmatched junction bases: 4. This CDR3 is CASSAPGQSYNEQFF. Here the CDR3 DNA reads TGTGCCAGCAGCGCTCCGGGACAGTCCTACAATGAGCAGTTCTTC.

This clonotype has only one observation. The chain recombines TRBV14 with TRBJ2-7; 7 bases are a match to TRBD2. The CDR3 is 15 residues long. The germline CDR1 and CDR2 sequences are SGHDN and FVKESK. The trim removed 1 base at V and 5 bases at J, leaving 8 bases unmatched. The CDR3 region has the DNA TGTGCCAGCAGCCAAGGAGGGACTACCACAGACGAGCAGTACTTC. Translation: CASSQGGTTTDEQYF.